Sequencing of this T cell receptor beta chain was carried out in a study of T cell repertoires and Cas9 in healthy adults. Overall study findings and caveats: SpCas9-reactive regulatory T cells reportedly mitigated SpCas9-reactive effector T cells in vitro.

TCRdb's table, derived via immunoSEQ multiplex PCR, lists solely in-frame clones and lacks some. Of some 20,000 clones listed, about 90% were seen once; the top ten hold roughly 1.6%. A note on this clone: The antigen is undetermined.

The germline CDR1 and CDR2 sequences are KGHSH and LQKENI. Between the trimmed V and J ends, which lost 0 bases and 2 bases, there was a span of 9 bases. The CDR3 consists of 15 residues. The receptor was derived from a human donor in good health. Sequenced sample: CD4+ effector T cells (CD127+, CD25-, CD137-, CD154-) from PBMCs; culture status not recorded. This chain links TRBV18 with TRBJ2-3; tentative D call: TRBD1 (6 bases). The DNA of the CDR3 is TGTGCCAGCTCACCACCGAGGACAGACACAGATACGCAGTATTTT. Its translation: CASSPPRTDTDTQYF.